One and the same sample provided the 9 T cell receptor beta chains below, sequenced in a study of cytomegalovirus exposure and HLA in healthy donors (dated by TCRdb to 2015 to 2018). The library was made by the immunoSEQ multiplex PCR assay. For the multiplex PCR, a mixture combining 60 forward primers for TCR Vbeta segments and 13 reverse primers for TCR Jbeta segments was used. The source is immuneACCESS, and TCRdb retained only in-frame sequences with V and J called. Part of the clones is not carried over; for the studies checked, unresolved V genes explain less than half of this, and the remainder is unexplained. For this sample the table gives 150,000 to 200,000 clones, of which about four fifths were detected only once. The leading ten clones occupy about 0.5% of the sample. The sample taken for sequencing was PBMCs. All receptors come from a woman between 50 and 59 years old in good health and CMV-seronegative.

V is TRBV9 and J is TRBJ2-1; TRBD2 aligns across 7 bases. The V and J ends lost 0 bases and 4 bases, in that order; junction bases with no gene match: 7. The CDR3 runs 16 residues. Germline V gene sequence: CDR1 SGDLS, CDR2 YYNGEE. This CDR3 reads CASSVAQRGGYNEQFF. The DNA for the CDR3 is TGTGCCAGCAGCGTAGCTCAGCGGGGAGGGTACAATGAGCAGTTCTTC.

This chain links TRBV18 with TRBJ1-2; 7 bases map to TRBD1. After removal of 6 bases from V and 5 bases from J, the junction contained 9 bases not matched to a gene. The CDR3 has 14 amino acids. The germline gives CDR1 KGHSH, CDR2 LQKENI. Here the CDR3 reads CASSLDGGQYGYTF. CDR3 DNA: TGTGCCAGCTCCCTAGATGGGGGACAGTATGGCTACACCTTC.

The chain carries TRBV7-2 and TRBJ1-3, with a possible D match to TRBD1 (5 bases). Germline-derived CDR1 and CDR2 are SGHTA and FQGNSA. Trimming removed 2 bases from V and 2 bases from J, with 16 bases in between. The CDR3 covers 17 residues. The CDR3 spells CASSLQSGLGAGNTIYF. The DNA of the CDR3 is TGTGCCAGCAGCTTACAGAGTGGGCTAGGGGCTGGAAACACCATATATTTT.

The CDR3 spells CATSRGGEEDTQYF. CDR3 DNA: TGTGCCACCAGCAGAGGAGGGGAGGAAGATACGCAGTATTTT. The rearrangement uses TRBV15 and TRBJ2-3; D possibly corresponds to TRBD2 (6 bases). The V end was cut by 1 base, the J end by 5 bases, with 10 bases between. Germline CDR1 and CDR2: LNHNV and YYDKDF (reference sequence). The CDR3 consists of 14 residues.

The chain carries TRBV25-1 and TRBJ2-2; no reliable D call. Germline loops: CDR1 MGHDK, CDR2 SYGVNS. V lost 0 bases to trimming and J lost 5 bases, with 4 bases between them. The CDR3 contains 13 residues. The CDR3 DNA follows: TGTGCCAGCAGTGAATATCCGACCGGGGAGCTGTTTTTT. This gives the protein CASSEYPTGELFF.

The chain uses TRBV19 and TRBJ2-7; TRBD2 agrees at 8 bases. This CDR3 spans 14 amino acids. The J segment lost 4 bases and the V segment lost 6 bases, leaving 8 bases of the junction unmatched. The germline gives CDR1 LNHDA, CDR2 SQIVND (reference sequence). The CDR3 loop is CASSVAGSLYEQYF. The CDR3 nucleotides read TGTGCCAGTAGCGTAGCGGGAAGCCTATACGAGCAGTACTTC.

This sequence joins TRBV11-2 and TRBJ2-3, with TRBD2 identical over 7 bases. Germline values: CDR1 SGHAT, CDR2 FQNNGV. The CDR3 length is 17 residues. V was clipped by 3 bases and J by 2 bases; unmatched bases: 11. This CDR3 is CASSFPLAERDTDTQYF. The CDR3 DNA is TGTGCCAGCAGCTTCCCCCTAGCGGAGAGAGACACAGATACGCAGTATTTT.

The chain employs TRBV20-1 and TRBJ2-3; 7 bases align to TRBD2. This CDR3 spans 10 amino acids. CDR1 DFQATT and CDR2 SNEGSKA come from the germline V gene (reference sequence). The DNA for the CDR3 is TGCAGCGCGGGGGTAGATACGCAGTATTTT. It yields the protein CSAGVDTQYF.

This chain connects TRBV4-2 to TRBJ2-1; 8 nucleotides match TRBD2. Trimming cost V 1 base and J 5 bases; bases outside gene matches: 7. The CDR3 consists of 16 residues. Germline CDR1 and CDR2: LGHNA and YNFKEQ. The CDR3 coding sequence is TGTGCCAGCAGCCAAGTACTAGCGGAAGGGAACAATGAGCAGTTCTTC. As protein: CASSQVLAEGNNEQFF.